This T cell receptor beta chain was found in a study of Graves' ophthalmopathy and Graves' hyperthyroidism. Study summary: Peripheral blood samples were taken at initial diagnosis, before any treatment.

General observations from the study: Ophthalmopathy progression was predicted with around 71% sensitivity and 72% to 75% specificity.

Isolation of PBMCs was performed using over 9.5 ml of fresh peripheral blood. This clonotype was found many times. Antigen unknown. RNA served as the template for amplifying TCR beta CDR3 regions. An opening RT-PCR round employed HTBI primers and preceded a second-round multiplex PCR. TCRdb re-called the multiplex PCR reads through MiXCR, storing one row per CDR3 protein. The data show about 620,000 distinct CDR3 sequences, 22% seen once. The sample was peripheral blood. The clonotype was recovered from a woman aged 18-29 years with stable Graves' hyperthyroidism. Some clones in this sample may be carry-over from other donors' samples.

CDR3 nucleotides: TGTGCTAGTGGTTTGACAGGGAGAAACATTCAGTACTTC. It yields the protein CASGLTGRNIQYF. The V gene is TRBV12-5, the J gene TRBJ2-4; a weak D match, TRBD1 (6 bases). This CDR3 is 13 amino acids long. Deletions cut 2 bases from V and 6 bases from J, with 8 bases between. The germline gives CDR1 LGHNT, CDR2 FRNRAP.